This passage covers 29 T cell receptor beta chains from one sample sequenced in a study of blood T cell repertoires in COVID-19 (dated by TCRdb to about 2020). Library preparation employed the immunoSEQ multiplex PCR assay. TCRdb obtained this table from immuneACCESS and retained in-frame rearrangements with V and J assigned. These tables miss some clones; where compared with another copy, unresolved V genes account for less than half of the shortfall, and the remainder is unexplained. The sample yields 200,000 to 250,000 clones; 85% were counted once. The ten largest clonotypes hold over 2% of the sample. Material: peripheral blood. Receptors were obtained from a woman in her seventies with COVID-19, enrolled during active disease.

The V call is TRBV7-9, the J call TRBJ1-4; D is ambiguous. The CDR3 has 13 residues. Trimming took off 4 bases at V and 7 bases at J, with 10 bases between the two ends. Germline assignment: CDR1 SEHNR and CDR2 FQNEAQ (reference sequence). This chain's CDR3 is CASSSHEGEKLFF. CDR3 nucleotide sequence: TGTGCCAGCAGCTCCCACGAGGGTGAAAAACTGTTTTTT.

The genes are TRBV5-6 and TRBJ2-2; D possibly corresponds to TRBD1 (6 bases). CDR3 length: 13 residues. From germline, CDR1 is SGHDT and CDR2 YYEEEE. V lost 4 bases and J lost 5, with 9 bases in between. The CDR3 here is CASSQGQTGELFF. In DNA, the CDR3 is TGTGCCAGCAGCCAAGGACAGACCGGGGAGCTGTTTTTT.

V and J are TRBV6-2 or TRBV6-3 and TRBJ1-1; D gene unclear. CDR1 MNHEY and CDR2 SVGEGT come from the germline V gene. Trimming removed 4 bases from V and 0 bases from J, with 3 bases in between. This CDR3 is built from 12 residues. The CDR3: CASSSVNTEAFF. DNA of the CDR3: TGTGCCAGCAGTTCTGTGAACACTGAAGCTTTCTTT.

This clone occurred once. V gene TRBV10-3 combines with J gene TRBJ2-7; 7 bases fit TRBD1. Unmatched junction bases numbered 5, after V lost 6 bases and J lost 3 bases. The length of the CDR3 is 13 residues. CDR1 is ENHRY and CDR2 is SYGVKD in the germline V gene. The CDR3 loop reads CAISETGNYEQYF. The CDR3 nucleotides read TGTGCCATCAGCGAGACAGGGAACTACGAGCAGTACTTC.

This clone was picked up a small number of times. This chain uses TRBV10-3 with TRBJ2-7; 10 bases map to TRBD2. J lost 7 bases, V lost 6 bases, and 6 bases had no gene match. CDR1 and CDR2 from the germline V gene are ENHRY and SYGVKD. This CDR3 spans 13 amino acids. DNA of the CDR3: TGTGCCATCAGCCCTAGCGGGGGAACTGAGCAGTACTTC. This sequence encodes CAISPSGGTEQYF.

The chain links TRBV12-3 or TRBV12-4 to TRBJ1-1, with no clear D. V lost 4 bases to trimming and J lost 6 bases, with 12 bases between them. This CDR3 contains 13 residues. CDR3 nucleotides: TGTGCCAGCAGTTCGTCGACAACCCCTGAAGCTTTCTTT. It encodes CASSSSTTPEAFF.

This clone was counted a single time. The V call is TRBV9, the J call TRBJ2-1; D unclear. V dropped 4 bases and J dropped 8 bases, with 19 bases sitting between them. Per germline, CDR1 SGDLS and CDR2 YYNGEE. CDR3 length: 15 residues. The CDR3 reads CASSPTASSPDEQFF. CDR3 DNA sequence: TGTGCCAGCAGCCCGACTGCTAGTTCTCCCGATGAGCAGTTCTTC.

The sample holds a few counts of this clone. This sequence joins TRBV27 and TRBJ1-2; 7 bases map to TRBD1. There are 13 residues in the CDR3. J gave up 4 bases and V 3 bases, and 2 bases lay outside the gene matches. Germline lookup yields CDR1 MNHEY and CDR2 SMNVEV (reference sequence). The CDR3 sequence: CASSFAGGYGYTF. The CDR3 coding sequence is TGTGCCAGCAGTTTTGCAGGGGGCTATGGCTACACCTTC.

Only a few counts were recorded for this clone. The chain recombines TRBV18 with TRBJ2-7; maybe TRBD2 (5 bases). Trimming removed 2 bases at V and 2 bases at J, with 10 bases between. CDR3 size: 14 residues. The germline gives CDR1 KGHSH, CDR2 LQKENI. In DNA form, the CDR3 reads TGTGCCAGCTCACCAGAAGGTAGCGCCTACGAGCAGTACTTC. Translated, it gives CASSPEGSAYEQYF.

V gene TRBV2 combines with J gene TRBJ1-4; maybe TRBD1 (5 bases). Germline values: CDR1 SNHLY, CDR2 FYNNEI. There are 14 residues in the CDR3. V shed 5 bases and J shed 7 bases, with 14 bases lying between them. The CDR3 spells CASSPGGSGEKLFF. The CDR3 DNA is TGTGCCAGCAGTCCTGGGGGGTCGGGTGAAAAACTGTTTTTT. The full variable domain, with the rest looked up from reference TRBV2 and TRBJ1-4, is EPEVTQTPSHQVTQMGQEVILRCVPISNHLYFYWYRQILGQKVEFLVSFYNNEISEKSEIFDDQFSVERPDGSNFTLKIRSTKLEDSAMYFCASSPGGSGEKLFFGSGTQLSVL.

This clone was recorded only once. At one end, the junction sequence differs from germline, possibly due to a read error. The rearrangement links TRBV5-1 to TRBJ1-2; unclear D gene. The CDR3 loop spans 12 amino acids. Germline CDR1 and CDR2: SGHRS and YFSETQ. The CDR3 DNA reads TGCGCCAGCAGCTCATCTAACTATGGCTACGCCTTC. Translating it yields CASSSSNYGYAF.

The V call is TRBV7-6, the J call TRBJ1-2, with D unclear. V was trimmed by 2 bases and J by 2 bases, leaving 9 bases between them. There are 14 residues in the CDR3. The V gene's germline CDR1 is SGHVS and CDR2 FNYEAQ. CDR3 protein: CASSLTAGNYGYTF. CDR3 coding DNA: TGTGCCAGCAGCTTAACTGCGGGGAACTATGGCTACACCTTC.

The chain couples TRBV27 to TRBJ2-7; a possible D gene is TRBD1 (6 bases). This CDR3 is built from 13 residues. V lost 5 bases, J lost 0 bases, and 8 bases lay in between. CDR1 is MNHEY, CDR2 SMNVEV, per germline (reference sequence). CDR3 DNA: TGTGCCAGCAGTCAGGGGAGCTCCTACGAGCAGTACTTC. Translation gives CASSQGSSYEQYF.

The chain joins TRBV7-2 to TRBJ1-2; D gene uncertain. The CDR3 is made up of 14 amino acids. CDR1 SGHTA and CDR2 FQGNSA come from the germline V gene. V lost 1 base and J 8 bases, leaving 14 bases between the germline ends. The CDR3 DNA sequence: TGTGCCAGCAGCTTAGTGGGTAGGAAGACAGGCTACACCTTC. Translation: CASSLVGRKTGYTF.

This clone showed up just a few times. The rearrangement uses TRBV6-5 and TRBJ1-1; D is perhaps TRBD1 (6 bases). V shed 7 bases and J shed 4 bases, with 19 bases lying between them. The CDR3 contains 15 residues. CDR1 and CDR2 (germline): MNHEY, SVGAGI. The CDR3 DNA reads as TGTGCCAGCACGGCGTCGGCGGGGGGCCTCACTGAAGCTTTCTTT. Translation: CASTASAGGLTEAFF.

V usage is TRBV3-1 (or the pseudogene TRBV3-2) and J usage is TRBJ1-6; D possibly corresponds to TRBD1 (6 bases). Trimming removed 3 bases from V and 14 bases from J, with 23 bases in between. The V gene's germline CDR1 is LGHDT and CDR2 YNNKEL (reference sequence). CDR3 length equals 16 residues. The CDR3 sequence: CASSQSGAGPQGTLHF. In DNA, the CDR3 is TGTGCCAGCAGCCAGAGTGGAGCAGGGCCCCAGGGGACCCTCCACTTT.

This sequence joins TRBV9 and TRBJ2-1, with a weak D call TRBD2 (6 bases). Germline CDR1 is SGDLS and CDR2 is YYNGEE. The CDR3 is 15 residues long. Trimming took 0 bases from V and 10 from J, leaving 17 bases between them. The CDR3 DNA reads TGTGCCAGCAGCGTAGGGGAGGAAGGGATTCTCGAGCAGTTCTTC. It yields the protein CASSVGEEGILEQFF.

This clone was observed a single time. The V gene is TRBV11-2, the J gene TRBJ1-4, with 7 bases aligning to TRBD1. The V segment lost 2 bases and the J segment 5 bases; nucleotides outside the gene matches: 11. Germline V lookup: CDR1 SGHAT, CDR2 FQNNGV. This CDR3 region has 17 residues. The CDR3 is CASSLILTGTVNEKLFF. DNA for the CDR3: TGTGCCAGCAGCTTAATTCTGACCGGGACAGTAAATGAAAAACTGTTTTTT.

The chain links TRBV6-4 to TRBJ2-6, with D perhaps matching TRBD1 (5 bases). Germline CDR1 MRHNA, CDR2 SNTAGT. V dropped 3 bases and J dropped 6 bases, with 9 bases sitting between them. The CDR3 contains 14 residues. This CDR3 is CASSEGAEANVLTF. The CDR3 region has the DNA TGTGCCAGCAGTGAAGGGGCCGAGGCCAACGTCCTGACTTTC.

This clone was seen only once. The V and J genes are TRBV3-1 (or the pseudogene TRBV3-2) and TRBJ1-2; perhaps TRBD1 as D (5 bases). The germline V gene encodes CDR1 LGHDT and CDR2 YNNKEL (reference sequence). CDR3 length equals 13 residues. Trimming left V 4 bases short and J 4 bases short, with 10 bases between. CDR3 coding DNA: TGTGCCAGCAGCCCGACCGGGGGCTATGGCTACACCTTC. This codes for CASSPTGGYGYTF.

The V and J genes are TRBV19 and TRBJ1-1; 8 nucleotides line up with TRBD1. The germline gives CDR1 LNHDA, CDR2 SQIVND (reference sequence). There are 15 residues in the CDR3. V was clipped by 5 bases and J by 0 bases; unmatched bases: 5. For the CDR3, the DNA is TGTGCCAGTAGTCCCTGGACAGGGCTGAACACTGAAGCTTTCTTT. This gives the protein CASSPWTGLNTEAFF.

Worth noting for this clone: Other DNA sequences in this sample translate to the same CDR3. The CDR3 loop is CASSVVGGLNTEAFF. In DNA form, the CDR3 reads TGTGCCAGCAGCGTAGTCGGGGGGTTGAACACTGAAGCTTTCTTT. The genes are TRBV9 and TRBJ1-1; possible D gene TRBD1, 5 bases. The CDR3 consists of 15 residues. V gave up 0 bases and J gave up 0 bases, with 9 bases separating them. The germline V gene encodes CDR1 SGDLS and CDR2 YYNGEE.

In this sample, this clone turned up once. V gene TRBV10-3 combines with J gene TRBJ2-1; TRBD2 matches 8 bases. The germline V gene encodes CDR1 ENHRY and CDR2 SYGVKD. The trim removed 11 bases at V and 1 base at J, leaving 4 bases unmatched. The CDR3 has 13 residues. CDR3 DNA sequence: TGTGCCGCCTCTAGCGGGTCCTACAATGAGCAGTTCTTC. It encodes CAASSGSYNEQFF.

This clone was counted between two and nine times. The CDR3: CASSQQGGGQETQYF. In DNA, the CDR3 is TGTGCCAGCAGCCAACAGGGGGGGGGACAAGAGACCCAGTACTTC. V and J are TRBV7-2 and TRBJ2-5; tentatively, D is TRBD1 (8 bases). Deletions cut 5 bases from V and 2 bases from J, with 15 bases between. The germline gives CDR1 SGHTA, CDR2 FQGNSA. The CDR3 length is 15 residues.

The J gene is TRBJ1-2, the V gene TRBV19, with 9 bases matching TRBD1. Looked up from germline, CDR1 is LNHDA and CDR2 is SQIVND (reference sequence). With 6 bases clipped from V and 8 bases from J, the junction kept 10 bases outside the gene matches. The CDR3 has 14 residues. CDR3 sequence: CASSWTGTGHGYTF. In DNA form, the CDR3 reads TGTGCCAGTAGCTGGACCGGGACAGGGCACGGCTACACCTTC.

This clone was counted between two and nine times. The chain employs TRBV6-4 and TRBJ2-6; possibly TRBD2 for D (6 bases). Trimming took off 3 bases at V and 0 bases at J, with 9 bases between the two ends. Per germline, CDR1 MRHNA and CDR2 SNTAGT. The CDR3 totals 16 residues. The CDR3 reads CASSEWGVSGANVLTF. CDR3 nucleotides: TGTGCCAGCAGTGAGTGGGGGGTCTCTGGGGCCAACGTCCTGACTTTC.

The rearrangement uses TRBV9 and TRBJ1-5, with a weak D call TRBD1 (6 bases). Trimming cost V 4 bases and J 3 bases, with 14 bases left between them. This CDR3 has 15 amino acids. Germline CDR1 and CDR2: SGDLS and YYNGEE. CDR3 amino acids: CASSWGPELNQPQHF. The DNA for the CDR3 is TGTGCCAGCAGCTGGGGGCCTGAACTCAATCAGCCCCAGCATTTT.

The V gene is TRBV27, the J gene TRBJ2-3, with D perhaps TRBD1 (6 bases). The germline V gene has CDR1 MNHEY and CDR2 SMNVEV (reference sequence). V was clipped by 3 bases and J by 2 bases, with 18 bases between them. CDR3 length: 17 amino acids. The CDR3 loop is CASSFIGGPGTTDTQYF. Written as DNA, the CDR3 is TGTGCCAGCAGTTTCATAGGGGGACCCGGCACCACAGATACGCAGTATTTT.

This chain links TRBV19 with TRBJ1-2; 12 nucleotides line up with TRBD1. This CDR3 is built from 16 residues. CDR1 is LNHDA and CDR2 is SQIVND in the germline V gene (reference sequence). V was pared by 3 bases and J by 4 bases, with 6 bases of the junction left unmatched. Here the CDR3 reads CASSISGQGASYGYTF. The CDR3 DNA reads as TGTGCCAGTAGTATTTCGGGACAGGGGGCAAGCTATGGCTACACCTTC.